This TCR beta chain is drawn from a study of breast tumors, draining lymph nodes, adjacent tissues. Broader study findings: Compared with lymph nodes, tumors were less diverse; compared with nontumor tissue, more. Luminal-like breast cancer showed significantly greater tumor-nontumor repertoire similarity than basal-like breast cancer did. Data fit most tumor T cells coming from lymph node, expanding in tumor. The lymph node origin of tumor T cells was framed as consistent with a hypothesis, not demonstrated.

Each CDR3 protein gets one entry after TCRdb re-called the multiplex PCR reads with MiXCR. The data contain about 230,000 distinct CDR3 sequences, 32% of them seen just once; the ten biggest clones take up approximately 1.5%. This CDR3 is built from 15 residues. The junction had 14 bases not matched to a gene; V was cut back by 6 bases and J by 10 bases. The germline V gene has CDR1 SNHLY and CDR2 FYNNEI. On this clonotype: What it binds is not known.

The lymph nodes were axillary draining lymph nodes from breast cancer patients. The TCR originated in a female donor with breast cancer. Some clones in this sample may be carry-over from other donors' samples. Sequencing was carried out using axillary lymph node tissue. J is TRBJ2-1 and V is TRBV2; 8 bases map to TRBD2. CDR3 nucleotide sequence: TGTGCCAGCAGGAGGACGGGTAGCGGGATGGGAGAGCAGTTCTTC. Translated: CASRRTGSGMGEQFF.